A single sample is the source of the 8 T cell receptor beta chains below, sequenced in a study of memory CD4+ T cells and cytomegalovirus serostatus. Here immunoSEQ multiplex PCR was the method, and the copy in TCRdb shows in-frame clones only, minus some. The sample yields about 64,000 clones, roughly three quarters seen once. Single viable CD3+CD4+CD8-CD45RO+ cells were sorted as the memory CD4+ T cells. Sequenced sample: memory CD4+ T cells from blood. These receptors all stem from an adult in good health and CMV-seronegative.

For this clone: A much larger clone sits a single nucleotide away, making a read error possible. The CDR3 coding sequence is TGTGCCAGCAGCTTGGGTTCCGGAGACTACGGGCAGTACTTC. Protein: CASSLGSGDYGQYF. The chain carries TRBV5-6 and TRBJ2-7; D is possibly TRBD2 (5 bases). The CDR3 runs to 14 residues. Germline CDR1 is SGHDT and CDR2 is YYEEEE. The full variable domain, in which reference TRBV5-6 and TRBJ2-7 provide the parts outside the CDR3, is DAGVTQSPTHLIKTRGQQVTLRCSPKSGHDTVSWYQQALGQGPQFIFQYYEEEERQRGNFPDRFSGHQFPNYSSELNVNALLLGDSALYLCASSLGSGDYGQYFGPGTRLTVT.

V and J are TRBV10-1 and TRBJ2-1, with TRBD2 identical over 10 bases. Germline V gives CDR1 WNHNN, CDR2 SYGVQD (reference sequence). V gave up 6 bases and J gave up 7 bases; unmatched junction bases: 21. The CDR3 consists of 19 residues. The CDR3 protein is CASSKKSDGLAGVENEQFF. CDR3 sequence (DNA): TGCGCCAGCAGCAAAAAGTCGGACGGGCTAGCGGGAGTTGAGAATGAGCAGTTCTTC.

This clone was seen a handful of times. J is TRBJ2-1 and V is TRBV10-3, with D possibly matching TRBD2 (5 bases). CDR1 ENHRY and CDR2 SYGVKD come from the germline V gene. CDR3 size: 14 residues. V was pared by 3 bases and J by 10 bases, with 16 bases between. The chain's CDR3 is CAISESRAGWEQFF. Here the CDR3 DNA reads TGTGCCATCAGTGAATCAAGGGCGGGTTGGGAGCAGTTCTTC.

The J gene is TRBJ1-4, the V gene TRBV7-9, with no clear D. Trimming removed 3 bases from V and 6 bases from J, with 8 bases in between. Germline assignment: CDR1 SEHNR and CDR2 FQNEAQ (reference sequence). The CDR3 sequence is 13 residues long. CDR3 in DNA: TGTGCCAGCAGCTTTGGACGGTATGAAAAACTGTTTTTT. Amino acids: CASSFGRYEKLFF.

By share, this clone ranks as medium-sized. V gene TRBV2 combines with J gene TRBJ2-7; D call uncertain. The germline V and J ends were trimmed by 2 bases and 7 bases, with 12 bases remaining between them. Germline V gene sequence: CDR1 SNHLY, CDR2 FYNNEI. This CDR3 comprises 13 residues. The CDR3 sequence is CASSELPNAEQYF. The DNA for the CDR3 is TGTGCCAGCAGTGAACTGCCCAACGCGGAGCAGTACTTC.

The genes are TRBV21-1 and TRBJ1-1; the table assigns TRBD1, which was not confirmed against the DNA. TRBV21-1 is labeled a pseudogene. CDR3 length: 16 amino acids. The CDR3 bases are TGTGCCAGCAGCAAACGGACGTACAGGCCGCGCCGGGTTTTGTTCTTT. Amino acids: CASSKRTYRPRRVLFF.

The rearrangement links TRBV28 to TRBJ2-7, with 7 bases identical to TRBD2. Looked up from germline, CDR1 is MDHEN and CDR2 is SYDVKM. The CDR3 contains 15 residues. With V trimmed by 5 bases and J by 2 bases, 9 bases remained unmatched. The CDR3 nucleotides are TGTGCCAGCAGTCCTCCCGGCGGACTAGCCTACGAGCAGTACTTC. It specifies CASSPPGGLAYEQYF.

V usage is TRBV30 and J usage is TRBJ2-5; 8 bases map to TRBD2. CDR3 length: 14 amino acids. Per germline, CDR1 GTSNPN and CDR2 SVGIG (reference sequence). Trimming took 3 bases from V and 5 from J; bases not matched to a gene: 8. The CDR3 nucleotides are TGTGCCTGGAGCGTAAGCGGGGGACGGGAGACCCAGTACTTC. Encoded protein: CAWSVSGGRETQYF.